Listed here are 26 T cell receptor beta chains from one sample, sequenced in a study of shared clonotypes between healthy human individuals. Repertoires were generated with immunoSEQ multiplex PCR, while TCRdb's copy carries only in-frame clones and drops some. The repertoire includes 490,000 or so clones, roughly 85% of them detected once, and 9.5% to 15% sits in the top ten. Sequencing was performed on PBMCs. Receptors originate from a woman aged 40 to 49 in good health. Some clones in this sample may be carry-over from other donors' samples.

A word on this clone: Compared with germline, one end of the junction differs, possibly owing to a read error. The chain carries TRBV7-9 and TRBJ1-2; maybe TRBD1 (5 bases). CDR3 length: 14 amino acids. Germline CDR1 is SEHNR and CDR2 is FQNEAQ (reference sequence). The DNA of the CDR3 is TGCGCCAGCAGCCTGACAGAAACTAACTATGGCTACACCTTC. Translation: CASSLTETNYGYTF. Complete variable domain (other parts from reference TRBV7-9 and TRBJ1-2): DTGVSQNPRHKITKRGQNVTFRCDPISEHNRLYWYRQTLGQGPEFLTYFQNEAQLEKSRLLSDRFSAERPKGSFSTLEIQRTEQGDSAMYLCASSLTETNYGYTFGSGTRLTVV.

The CDR3 reads CASSQDDRVWTKKTQYF. The DNA for the CDR3 is TGTGCCAGCAGCCAAGATGACAGGGTATGGACTAAAAAGACCCAGTACTTC. The genes are TRBV11-1 and TRBJ2-5, with D possibly matching TRBD1 (7 bases). V lost 5 bases, J lost 6 bases, and 25 bases lay in between. In germline, CDR1 is SGHAT, CDR2 FQDESV (reference sequence). CDR3 length equals 17 residues.

This clone has only a few counts. The chain recombines TRBV14 with TRBJ2-5; D gene ambiguous. CDR1 and CDR2 from the germline V gene are SGHDN and FVKESK. The CDR3 length is 20 residues. V lost 1 base, J lost 3 bases, and 27 bases lay in between. The CDR3: CASSQGYRTVAGPGKETQYF. CDR3 sequence (DNA): TGTGCCAGCAGCCAAGGATACCGAACCGTCGCCGGGCCCGGAAAAGAGACCCAGTACTTC.

This chain connects TRBV19 to TRBJ2-7; TRBD2 aligns across 10 bases. Germline values: CDR1 LNHDA, CDR2 SQIVND (reference sequence). The CDR3 has 13 residues. Germline trimming cut 6 bases from V and 6 bases from J; bases unmatched to any gene: 5. CDR3 loop: CASSISGRGEQYF. The CDR3 bases are TGTGCCAGTAGCATAAGCGGGAGGGGCGAGCAGTACTTC.

The chain recombines TRBV10-3 with TRBJ2-4, with D perhaps TRBD1 or TRBD2 (5 bases each). From germline, CDR1 is ENHRY and CDR2 SYGVKD. Deletions cut 0 bases from V and 7 bases from J, with 10 bases between. The CDR3 sequence is 14 residues long. The CDR3 DNA is TGTGCCATCAGTGAGTCCGGGGACGTTAACATTCAGTACTTC. Protein product: CAISESGDVNIQYF.

The chain is built from TRBV9 and TRBJ1-1; maybe TRBD1 (5 bases). V was clipped by 0 bases and J by 3 bases, with 12 bases between them. CDR3 length: 15 residues. Germline values: CDR1 SGDLS, CDR2 YYNGEE. The CDR3 region is CASSVGEGSDTEAFF. The CDR3 DNA sequence: TGTGCCAGCAGCGTAGGGGAGGGGTCGGACACTGAAGCTTTCTTT.

V and J are TRBV18 and TRBJ2-2; D is unresolved. The CDR3 sequence is 12 residues long. The germline V and J ends were trimmed by 4 bases and 5 bases, with 5 bases remaining between them. The V gene's germline CDR1 is KGHSH and CDR2 LQKENI. The DNA of the CDR3 is TGTGCCAGCTCACGAGAGACCGGGGAGCTGTTTTTT. It yields the protein CASSRETGELFF.

With regard to this clone: At one end, the junction sequence differs from germline, possibly due to a read error. This chain links TRBV11-2 with TRBJ1-5; possible D gene TRBD1, 6 bases. The germline gives CDR1 SGHAT, CDR2 FQNNGV. CDR3 length: 17 residues. CDR3 nucleotides: TGTGTCAGCAGCTTAGTGGCGGGGGGCAATCGAAATCAGCCCCAGCATTTT. Translating it yields CVSSLVAGGNRNQPQHF.

This clone was counted ten times or more. This chain connects TRBV27 to TRBJ2-7; D uncertain. V lost 4 bases and J lost 3, with 16 bases in between. Germline assignment: CDR1 MNHEY and CDR2 SMNVEV (reference sequence). The CDR3 runs to 15 residues. The CDR3 bases are TGTGCCAGCAGTTCGGTGGGGTCGGCGTACTACGAGCAGTACTTC. It is translated as CASSSVGSAYYEQYF.

There are many counts of this clone. This chain uses TRBV5-1 with TRBJ1-1; TRBD1 agrees at 7 bases. The CDR3 extends over 14 amino acids. The V and J ends lost 4 bases and 0 bases, in that order; junction bases with no gene match: 3. Germline values: CDR1 SGHRS, CDR2 YFSETQ. This CDR3 is CASSTGQMNTEAFF. DNA for the CDR3: TGCGCCAGCAGCACGGGACAGATGAACACTGAAGCTTTCTTT.

The chain carries TRBV19 and TRBJ2-7, with D perhaps matching TRBD1 or TRBD2 (5 bases each). The V end was cut by 1 base, the J end by 6 bases, with 10 bases between. Per the germline V gene, CDR1 is LNHDA and CDR2 is SQIVND (reference sequence). CDR3 size: 13 residues. This CDR3 reads CASSIVRDGEQYF. The CDR3 DNA sequence: TGTGCCAGTAGTATAGTCAGGGACGGCGAGCAGTACTTC.

This clone appeared once. One end of the junction fails to match germline, which may point to a read error. The chain recombines TRBV29-1 with TRBJ2-3; D is uncertain. The CDR3 extends over 15 amino acids. CDR1 is SQVTM and CDR2 is ANQGSEA in the germline V gene. The CDR3 DNA is TGCGGCGTTGTCCTGCCGGTAACTAGCACAGATACGCAGTATTTT. Translation: CGVVLPVTSTDTQYF.

The chain uses TRBV29-1 and TRBJ2-5, with 7 bases matching TRBD1. Judging by the DNA end, TRBJ2-7 fits better; the J call may be wrong. From germline, CDR1 is SQVTM and CDR2 ANQGSEA. This CDR3 is 14 amino acids long. The CDR3: CSATTGSFSYEQYF. The CDR3 DNA follows: TGCAGCGCTACGACAGGGAGTTTCTCCTACGAGCAGTACTTC.

V gene TRBV10-3 combines with J gene TRBJ2-7; 8 bases are shared with TRBD1. The germline V gene encodes CDR1 ENHRY and CDR2 SYGVKD. CDR3 length equals 14 residues. V dropped 5 bases and J dropped 2; count of bases not matched to a gene: 5. CDR3 coding DNA: TGTGCCATCAGTACAGGGGGATGGACCTACGAGCAGTACTTC. This translates into CAISTGGWTYEQYF.

The J gene is TRBJ2-1, the V gene TRBV30; 11 bases agree with TRBD2. Germline assignment: CDR1 GTSNPN and CDR2 SVGIG (reference sequence). After removal of 5 bases from V and 9 bases from J, the junction contained 9 bases not matched to a gene. The CDR3 is 14 residues long. CDR3 loop: CAWASGRYIFEQFF. The CDR3 nucleotides read TGTGCCTGGGCTAGCGGGAGGTACATATTTGAGCAGTTCTTC. Filled out from reference TRBV30 and TRBJ2-1, the complete variable domain reads SQTIHQWPATLVQPVGSPLSLECTVEGTSNPNLYWYRQAAGRGLQLLFYSVGIGQISSEVPQNLSASRPQDRQFILSSKKLLLSDSGFYLCAWASGRYIFEQFFGPGTRLTVL.

The CDR3 DNA is TGTGCCTGGAGACGGGGCGGGGGTAACTACGAGCAGTACTTC. Translation: CAWRRGGGNYEQYF. This chain joins TRBV30 and TRBJ2-7; 7 nucleotides match TRBD2. The trim removed 3 bases at V and 3 bases at J, leaving 8 bases unmatched. Germline V gives CDR1 GTSNPN, CDR2 SVGIG (reference sequence). This CDR3 is built from 14 residues.

The chain couples TRBV19 to TRBJ2-1, with D possibly matching TRBD2 (6 bases). V was trimmed by 4 bases and J by 4 bases, leaving 11 bases between them. This CDR3 spans 14 amino acids. Germline-derived CDR1 and CDR2 are LNHDA and SQIVND (reference sequence). The CDR3 is CASSTQRVYNEQFF. Here the CDR3 DNA reads TGTGCCAGTAGTACCCAGCGGGTGTACAATGAGCAGTTCTTC. The full variable domain, with the rest looked up from reference TRBV19 and TRBJ2-1, is DGGITQSPKYLFRKEGQNVTLSCEQNLNHDAMYWYRQDPGQGLRLIYYSQIVNDFQKGDIAEGYSVSREKKESFPLTVTSAQKNPTAFYLCASSTQRVYNEQFFGPGTRLTVL.

The rearrangement uses TRBV27 and TRBJ1-1; D is ambiguous. CDR3 length equals 16 residues. The germline CDR1 and CDR2 sequences are MNHEY and SMNVEV (reference sequence). Trimming removed 4 bases at V and 0 bases at J, with 15 bases between. CDR3 sequence (DNA): TGTGCCAGCAGTTCATACCGCCGTGGGGTGAACACTGAAGCTTTCTTT. Amino acid sequence: CASSSYRRGVNTEAFF.

The V call is TRBV7-9, the J call TRBJ2-2; possible D gene TRBD2, 5 bases. The V gene's germline CDR1 is SEHNR and CDR2 FQNEAQ (reference sequence). V was pared by 4 bases and J by 5 bases, with 11 bases between. This CDR3 region has 14 residues. In DNA, the CDR3 is TGTGCCAGCAGCTCCGGACTGGCAACCGGGGAGCTGTTTTTT. This encodes CASSSGLATGELFF.

The chain recombines TRBV28 with TRBJ1-2; 12 positions match TRBD1. This CDR3 spans 16 amino acids. Losses at the gene ends were 6 bases for V and 3 bases for J; bases not matched to a gene: 8. Germline assignment: CDR1 MDHEN and CDR2 SYDVKM. DNA for the CDR3: TGTGCCAGCAGCAGGGACAGGGGGCCCTACTACTATGGCTACACCTTC. Protein sequence: CASSRDRGPYYYGYTF.

The chain combines TRBV4-3 with TRBJ1-2, with D maybe TRBD1 (5 bases). The CDR3 length is 14 residues. V lost 6 bases and J lost 0, with 11 bases in between. Germline V gene lookup returns CDR1 LGHNA and CDR2 YSLEER. CDR3 nucleotide sequence: TGCGCCAGCAGTCCTCAGGGCGCTAACTATGGCTACACCTTC. This codes for CASSPQGANYGYTF.

Concerning this clone itself: The final CDR3 position lacks the conserved phenylalanine or tryptophan, pointing to a likely read error. No DNA is shown, since the ends of the CDR3 on it are uncertain; the CDR3 is the one TCRdb lists. This sequence joins TRBV10-2 and TRBJ1-5; the D call in the table, TRBD1, was not verified against the DNA. The CDR3 comprises 15 residues, both ends counted. Per germline, CDR1 WSHSY and CDR2 SAAADI. The CDR3: CASSEDRTRDQPQHL.

This clone has a handful of counts. V is TRBV18 and J is TRBJ1-6, with no clear D. CDR3 length: 13 amino acids. Germline-derived CDR1 and CDR2 are KGHSH and LQKENI. Trimming took off 8 bases at V and 7 bases at J, with 12 bases between the two ends. The CDR3 loop is CASAELANSPLHF. For the CDR3, the DNA is TGTGCCAGCGCAGAGTTGGCAAATTCACCCCTCCACTTT.

The rearrangement links TRBV28 to TRBJ1-2, with D unresolved. The germline V and J ends were trimmed by 2 bases and 2 bases, with 9 bases remaining between them. The CDR3 consists of 14 residues. CDR1 and CDR2 (germline): MDHEN, SYDVKM. DNA of the CDR3: TGTGCCAGCAGTTTACTGGGTTCGAACTATGGCTACACCTTC. It encodes CASSLLGSNYGYTF.

The chain has TRBV29-1 and TRBJ2-7; 8 bases agree with TRBD1. Unmatched junction bases numbered 6, after V lost 6 bases and J lost 2 bases. CDR1 SQVTM and CDR2 ANQGSEA come from the germline V gene. The CDR3 totals 13 residues. The CDR3 sequence: CSVGDRPPYEQYF. For the CDR3, the DNA is TGCAGCGTAGGGGACAGGCCACCCTACGAGCAGTACTTC.

The chain is built from TRBV5-1 and TRBJ2-3; TRBD1 agrees at 7 bases. The CDR3 consists of 14 residues. After removal of 4 bases from V and 6 bases from J, the junction contained 8 bases not matched to a gene. From germline, CDR1 is SGHRS and CDR2 YFSETQ. CDR3 DNA: TGCGCCAGCAGCCTCGACAGGGCCAGGGATACGCAGTATTTT. Translated, it gives CASSLDRARDTQYF.